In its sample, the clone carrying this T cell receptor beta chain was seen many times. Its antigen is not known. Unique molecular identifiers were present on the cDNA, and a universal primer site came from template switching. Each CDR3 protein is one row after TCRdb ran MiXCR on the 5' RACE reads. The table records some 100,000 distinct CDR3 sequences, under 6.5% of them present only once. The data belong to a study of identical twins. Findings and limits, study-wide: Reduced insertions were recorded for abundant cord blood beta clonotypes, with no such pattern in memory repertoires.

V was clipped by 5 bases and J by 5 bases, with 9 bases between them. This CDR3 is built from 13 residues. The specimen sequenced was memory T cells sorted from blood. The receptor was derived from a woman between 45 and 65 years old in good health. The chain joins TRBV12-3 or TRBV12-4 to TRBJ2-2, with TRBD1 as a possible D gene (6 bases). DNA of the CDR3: TGTGCCAGCAGTCGGACAGTTACCGGGGAGCTGTTTTTT. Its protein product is CASSRTVTGELFF.